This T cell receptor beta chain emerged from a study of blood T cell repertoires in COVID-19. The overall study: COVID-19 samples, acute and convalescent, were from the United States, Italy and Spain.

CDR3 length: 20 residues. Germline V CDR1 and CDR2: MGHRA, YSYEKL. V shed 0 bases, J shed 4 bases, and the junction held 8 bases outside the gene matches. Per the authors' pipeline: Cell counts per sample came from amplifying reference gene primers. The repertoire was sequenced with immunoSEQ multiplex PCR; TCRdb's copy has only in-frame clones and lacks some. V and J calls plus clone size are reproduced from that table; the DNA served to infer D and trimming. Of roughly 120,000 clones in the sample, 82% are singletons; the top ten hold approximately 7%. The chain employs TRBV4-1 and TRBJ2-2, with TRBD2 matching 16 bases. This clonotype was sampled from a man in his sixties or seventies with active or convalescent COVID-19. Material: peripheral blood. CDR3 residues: CASSQDLGLAGGRSTGELFF. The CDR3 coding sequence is TGCGCCAGCAGCCAAGATCTGGGACTAGCGGGGGGGCGGAGCACCGGGGAGCTGTTTTTT.